The table lists the clone carrying this TCR beta chain with a few counts. Its antigen is currently unknown. The data are from a study of T cell repertoires in cytomegalovirus infection. Study summary: Both CMV infection and a matching HLA type were indicated by public TCR beta signatures.

One entry per CDR3 protein, called by TCRdb with MiXCR from the reads. The table lists about 530,000 distinct CDR3 sequences, about a quarter of them singletons. Study-wide results and caveats: Adding up the frequency of public TCR beta families identified people who carried CMV plus the relevant HLA. Across the ex vivo response, the dominant clonotypes were HLA-C-restricted CMV-specific TCR beta clonotypes.

CDR1 MGHRA and CDR2 YSYEKL come from the germline V gene. The CDR3 consists of 14 residues. The V gene lost 1 base and the J gene lost 3 bases, with 9 bases spanning the gap. This sequence originates from a human donor in good health (CMV status not recorded). Some clones in this sample may be carry-over from other donors' samples. Sequencing was done on a sample of PBMCs. The chain has TRBV4-1 and TRBJ1-1; TRBD1 is a possible D gene (5 bases). The CDR3 region has the DNA TGCGCCAGCAGCCAAGGAGCAGGGTACACTGAAGCTTTCTTT. It specifies CASSQGAGYTEAFF.